The rows below give T cell receptor beta chains drawn from one sample of a study of Graves' ophthalmopathy and Graves' hyperthyroidism. One entry per CDR3 protein, called by TCRdb with MiXCR from the multiplex PCR reads. In the table there are hundreds of thousands of distinct CDR3 sequences, about 20% of which are singletons. The sequenced sample was peripheral blood. These receptors were taken from a woman younger than 35 with stable Graves' hyperthyroidism. Some clones in this sample may be carry-over from other donors' samples. The CDR3 runs from the conserved cysteine through the conserved F or W. A D gene is named only where the DNA matches it firmly. A clone size is listed for some rows: how often the clone was seen (once, few, many), or a class if it is expanded.

CDR3 length	V gene	J gene	clone size	D gene	CDR3 protein	CDR3 DNA
12	TRBV20-1	TRBJ2-7	many	.	CSAMLRTHEQYF	TGCAGTGCTATGCTCCGGACTCACGAGCAGTACTTC
16	TRBV11-2	TRBJ1-5	.	TRBD1	CASSNRDRGFHQPQHF	TGTGCCAGCAGCAACCGGGACAGGGGCTTCCATCAGCCCCAGCATTTT
14	TRBV5-4	TRBJ1-1	few	.	CASSLWAMNTEAFF	TGTGCCAGCAGCTTATGGGCCATGAACACTGAAGCTTTCTTT
16	TRBV20-1	TRBJ2-7	many	TRBD2	CSARDAGTSASYEQYF	TGCAGTGCTAGAGACGCCGGGACTAGCGCTTCCTACGAGCAGTACTTC
14	TRBV28	TRBJ2-5	.	.	CASTTAGLRGTQYF	TGTGCCAGCACTACCGCGGGACTCCGAGGGACCCAGTACTTC
14	TRBV3-1	TRBJ2-1	few	.	CASSSRAGHNEQFF	TGTGCCAGCAGCTCCCGGGCGGGACACAATGAGCAGTTCTTC
10	TRBV6-1	TRBJ2-5	many	.	CASVEETQYF	TGTGCCAGCGTCGAGGAGACCCAGTACTTC
16	TRBV7-2	TRBJ1-6	many	.	CASSLMVAPVGSPLHF	TGTGCCAGCAGCTTAATGGTAGCCCCAGTAGGGTCACCCCTCCACTTT
12	TRBV12-5	TRBJ1-1	.	.	CASGWDDGRAFF	TGTGCTAGTGGTTGGGATGACGGACGCGCTTTCTTT
13	TRBV29-1	TRBJ2-5	.	TRBD2	CSVWLAGLETQYF	TGCAGCGTTTGGCTAGCGGGGTTGGAGACCCAGTACTTC
14	TRBV27	TRBJ2-5	many	.	CASSLSRVRETQYF	TGTGCCAGCAGTTTATCCAGGGTTCGGGAGACCCAGTACTTC
14	TRBV6-1	TRBJ2-5	.	.	CASSDGLVQETQYF	TGTGCCAGCAGTGATGGACTGGTCCAAGAGACCCAGTACTTC
14	TRBV20-1	TRBJ1-2	many	.	CSAQELRDNYGYTF	TGCAGTGCCCAAGAACTCCGGGATAACTATGGCTACACCTTC
17	TRBV5-1	TRBJ2-7	many	TRBD2	CASSFPTIAGGPYEQYF	TGCGCCAGCAGCTTTCCGACTATAGCGGGAGGGCCGTACGAGCAGTACTTC
16	TRBV7-6	TRBJ2-7	.	.	CASSTHRDPGAYEQYF	TGTGCCAGCAGTACTCACAGGGACCCAGGGGCCTACGAGCAGTACTTC
13	TRBV6-5	TRBJ2-7	.	.	CASSYPVAYEQYF	TGTGCCAGCAGTTATCCGGTTGCCTACGAGCAGTACTTC
16	TRBV11-2	TRBJ2-2	many	TRBD2	CASSTFGAGGTGELFF	TGTGCCAGCAGCACATTCGGAGCGGGGGGCACCGGGGAGCTGTTTTTT
14	TRBV28	TRBJ2-7	.	TRBD1	CASSQQGIPYEQYF	TGTGCCAGCAGTCAACAGGGGATCCCCTACGAGCAGTACTTC
14	TRBV3-1	TRBJ1-6	few	.	CASSHYPSTIPLHF	TGTGCCAGCAGCCACTACCCCAGCACTATACCCCTCCACTTT
14	TRBV7-9	TRBJ1-5	many	.	CASSSGQQYQPQHF	TGTGCCAGCAGCTCCGGACAGCAATATCAGCCCCAGCATTTT
13	TRBV29-1	TRBJ2-5	many	.	CSVEGSTGETQYF	TGCAGCGTTGAAGGGAGTACAGGGGAGACCCAGTACTTC
14	TRBV15	TRBJ1-1	many	TRBD1	CAANNRDRVTEAFF	TGTGCCGCCAATAACAGGGACAGGGTCACTGAAGCTTTCTTT
15	TRBV6-1	TRBJ2-2	few	.	CASSDTTENTGELFF	TGTGCCAGCAGTGATACGACAGAGAACACCGGGGAGCTGTTTTTT
15	TRBV19	TRBJ2-4	many	TRBD2	CASRTGGVAKNIQYF	TGTGCCAGTAGAACTGGGGGGGTAGCCAAAAACATTCAGTACTTC